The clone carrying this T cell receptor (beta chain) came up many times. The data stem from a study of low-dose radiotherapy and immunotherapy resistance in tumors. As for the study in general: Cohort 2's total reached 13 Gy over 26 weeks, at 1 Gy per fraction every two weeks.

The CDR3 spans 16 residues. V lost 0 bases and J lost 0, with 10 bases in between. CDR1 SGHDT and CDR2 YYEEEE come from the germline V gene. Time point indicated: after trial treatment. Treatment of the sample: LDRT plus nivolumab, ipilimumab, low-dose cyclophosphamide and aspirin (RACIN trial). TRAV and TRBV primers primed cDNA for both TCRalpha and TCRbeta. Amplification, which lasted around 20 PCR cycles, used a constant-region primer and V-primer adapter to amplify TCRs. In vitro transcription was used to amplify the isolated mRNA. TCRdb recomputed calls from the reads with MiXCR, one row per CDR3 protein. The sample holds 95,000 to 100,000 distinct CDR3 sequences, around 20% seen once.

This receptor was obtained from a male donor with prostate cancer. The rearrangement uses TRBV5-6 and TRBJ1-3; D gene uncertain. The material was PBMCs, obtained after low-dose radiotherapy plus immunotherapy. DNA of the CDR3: TGTGCCAGCAGCTTGGCCGGAGACTTCTCTGGAAACACCATATATTTT. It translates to CASSLAGDFSGNTIYF.